The 14 T cell receptor beta chains below come from one sample, sequenced in a study of T cells after posttransplantation cyclophosphamide. Assay used: immunoSEQ multiplex PCR; TCRdb lists only in-frame clones, some missing. Among about 52,000 clones listed, roughly 94% were seen once. The sequenced material came from PBMCs. These receptor sequences come from a woman in her 30s in good health and a related stem cell transplant donor.

The V and J genes are TRBV29-1 and TRBJ1-2; D not resolved. CDR1 is SQVTM, CDR2 ANQGSEA, per germline. V was pared by 2 bases and J by 10 bases, with 14 bases between. CDR3 length equals 12 residues. The CDR3 DNA reads as TGCAGCGTTGAACTTGAGCAGGCCACCTACACCTTC. Its translation is CSVELEQATYTF.

Here the CDR3 reads CASSLTGGGYEQYF. Written as DNA, the CDR3 is TGTGCCAGCAGCCTGACAGGGGGAGGCTACGAGCAGTACTTC. The chain uses TRBV7-2 and TRBJ2-7, with 9 positions matching TRBD1. This CDR3 contains 14 residues. CDR1 and CDR2 from the germline V gene are SGHTA and FQGNSA. V was pared by 5 bases and J by 3 bases, with 5 bases of the junction left unmatched.

This clone turned up a few times. The rearrangement links TRBV5-1 to TRBJ2-5, with D possibly matching TRBD2 (6 bases). Trimming removed 0 bases at V and 5 bases at J, with 8 bases between. This CDR3 contains 13 residues. CDR1 and CDR2 from the germline V gene are SGHRS and YFSETQ. Here the CDR3 reads CASSLDGGETQYF. CDR3 sequence (DNA): TGCGCCAGCAGCTTGGATGGGGGGGAGACCCAGTACTTC. Together with reference TRBV5-1 and TRBJ2-5, the CDR3 gives the full variable domain: KAGVTQTPRYLIKTRGQQVTLSCSPISGHRSVSWYQQTPGQGLQFLFEYFSETQRNKGNFPGRFSGRQFSNSRSEMNVSTLELGDSALYLCASSLDGGETQYFGPGTRLLVL.

This chain joins TRBV5-1 and TRBJ2-5, with D uncertain. V dropped 1 base and J dropped 3 bases, with 13 bases sitting between them. The CDR3 contains 15 residues. The V gene's germline CDR1 is SGHRS and CDR2 YFSETQ. The CDR3 DNA follows: TGCGCCAGCAGCTTGTTGCACAGAAAAGAAGAGACCCAGTACTTC. Protein: CASSLLHRKEETQYF.

This chain uses TRBV5-1 with TRBJ2-7; D perhaps matches TRBD1 (5 bases). The CDR3 length is 16 residues. The V end was cut by 0 bases, the J end by 0 bases, with 13 bases between. The V gene's germline CDR1 is SGHRS and CDR2 YFSETQ. CDR3 protein: CASSLVGQGTSYEQYF. The CDR3 region has the DNA TGCGCCAGCAGCTTGGTAGGCCAGGGTACCTCCTACGAGCAGTACTTC.

This chain connects TRBV29-1 to TRBJ1-3, with a possible D match to TRBD1 (6 bases). V shed 6 bases and J shed 0 bases, with 9 bases lying between them. The length of the CDR3 is 13 residues. The V gene's germline CDR1 is SQVTM and CDR2 ANQGSEA. The CDR3 sequence: CSVGAVSGNTIYF. The CDR3 DNA reads as TGCAGCGTGGGGGCAGTCTCTGGAAACACCATATATTTT.

The chain has TRBV4-3 and TRBJ1-4; no definite D call. The CDR3 has 15 residues. V shed 3 bases and J shed 6 bases, with 14 bases lying between them. Germline lookup yields CDR1 LGHNA and CDR2 YSLEER. The CDR3 nucleotides are TGCGCCAGCAGCCAGGTGGGAGGGTCCCATGAAAAACTGTTTTTT. This gives the protein CASSQVGGSHEKLFF.

The J gene is TRBJ1-6, the V gene TRBV19, with D uncertain. This CDR3 is built from 15 residues. Germline V lookup: CDR1 LNHDA, CDR2 SQIVND (reference sequence). The V gene lost 4 bases and the J gene lost 5 bases, with 12 bases spanning the gap. The CDR3 sequence is CASSTGVWNNSPLHF. DNA of the CDR3: TGTGCCAGTAGTACCGGGGTATGGAATAATTCACCCCTCCACTTT.

This clone has just one count. This chain links TRBV5-6 with TRBJ1-3; no reliable D call. Trimming left V 0 bases short and J 4 bases short, with 11 bases between. CDR1 SGHDT and CDR2 YYEEEE come from the germline V gene. This CDR3 region has 15 residues. The chain's CDR3 is CASSLGLGYGNTIYF. In DNA, the CDR3 is TGTGCCAGCAGCTTGGGACTCGGATACGGAAACACCATATATTTT.

This chain joins TRBV19 and TRBJ2-7; 7 bases fit TRBD1. Germline assignment: CDR1 LNHDA and CDR2 SQIVND (reference sequence). This CDR3 is built from 12 residues. J gave up 4 bases and V 3 bases, and 0 bases lay outside the gene matches. CDR3 sequence reads: CASSMTGYEQYF. DNA of the CDR3: TGTGCCAGTAGTATGACAGGGTACGAGCAGTACTTC.

This rearrangement joins TRBV29-1 to TRBJ1-1; tentatively, D is TRBD1 (5 bases). Germline V gene lookup returns CDR1 SQVTM and CDR2 ANQGSEA. Trimming took 7 bases from V and 3 from J, leaving 15 bases between them. The CDR3 consists of 13 residues. CDR3 sequence reads: CSAWGDADTEAFF. CDR3 bases: TGCAGCGCCTGGGGGGACGCGGACACTGAAGCTTTCTTT.

Worth noting for this clone: A read error may account for a junction end that differs from germline. V is TRBV23-1 and J is TRBJ2-7; TRBD1 agrees at 10 bases. TRBV23-1 is classed as an ORF, of uncertain function. This CDR3 has 14 residues. The CDR3 protein is CASSREGQGSPPGF. CDR3 nucleotides: TGCGCCAGCAGTCGGGAGGGACAGGGGTCCCCCCCGGGCTTC.

This chain links TRBV5-4 with TRBJ2-1, with D maybe TRBD1 (5 bases). Germline values: CDR1 SGHNT, CDR2 YYREEE (reference sequence). Trimming took off 4 bases at V and 5 bases at J, with 31 bases between the two ends. The CDR3 has 20 residues. CDR3 in amino acids: CASSGARQSNNLLSNNEQFF. CDR3 DNA sequence: TGTGCCAGCAGCGGGGCGAGACAGAGCAACAACCTCCTTAGTAACAATGAGCAGTTCTTC.

The V gene is TRBV28, the J gene TRBJ2-1; D unresolved. The CDR3 is made up of 12 amino acids. CDR1 and CDR2 (germline): MDHEN, SYDVKM. With 2 bases removed from V and 3 bases from J, the gap between germline ends came to 2 bases. The CDR3 nucleotides are TGTGCCAGCAGTTTACTCTACAATGAGCAGTTCTTC. Its translation is CASSLLYNEQFF.